This T cell receptor (beta chain) was found in a study of cytomegalovirus exposure and HLA in healthy donors. Vbeta (60) and Jbeta (13) primers were used in the PCR. Study processing details: Later analysis identified approximately 88 million unique TCR beta chains, 9 million to 12 million shared. Generated by immunoSEQ multiplex PCR, the TCRdb table keeps only in-frame clones and is missing some. V and J calls and clone size are copied from that table; D and trimming were computed from the DNA. The sample has about 110,000 clones, 73% seen once. All the people who gave samples were healthy bone marrow donors. In the case of this clone: Antigen unknown.

Study-level findings and limits: It was approximately 150 TCR beta chains that were listed as cytomegalovirus-associated.

V was cut by 3 bases and J by 0 bases, with 24 bases left in between. The CDR3 is 20 residues long. The germline V gene encodes CDR1 MGHRA and CDR2 YSYEKL. Sequencing was carried out using PBMCs. The J gene is TRBJ2-1, the V gene TRBV4-1; a weak D match, TRBD2 (5 bases). This TCR derives from a young man in good health and CMV-seronegative. The CDR3 here is CASSQTQVAEVSSSYNEQFF. Here the CDR3 DNA reads TGCGCCAGCAGCCAGACACAAGTTGCGGAGGTCTCAAGCTCCTACAATGAGCAGTTCTTC.